These 21 T cell receptor beta chains share one sample of origin, sequenced in a study of Ad26.COV2.S vaccination and SARS-CoV-2 variants. Treatment in this sample: some 19 received Ad26.COV2.S at low or high dose, single or two shots; 5 received placebo; per-sample allocation not given. Day 63 after the first vaccine or placebo injection was the time point for sampling. This table comes from immunoSEQ multiplex PCR, and its TCRdb copy is limited to in-frame clones, with some not included. The table lists around 250,000 clones, roughly 87% of them singletons, with under 3% in the top ten. The sequencing used peripheral blood, collected in a trial of Ad26.COV2.S vaccine versus placebo. The receptors were sampled from a person aged 18-65 years who received the Ad26.COV2.S COVID-19 vaccine or a placebo.

The rearrangement links TRBV30 to TRBJ1-2; 8 bases match TRBD1. V lost 4 bases to trimming and J lost 8 bases; unmatched junction nucleotides: 15. The germline gives CDR1 GTSNPN, CDR2 SVGIG (reference sequence). This CDR3 has 15 residues. The CDR3 DNA reads as TGTGCCTGGATACAACGGACAGGGCCAGAGAGGGGCTACACCTTC. Translating it yields CAWIQRTGPERGYTF.

The V gene is TRBV30, the J gene TRBJ2-6, with D perhaps assigned TRBD1 or TRBD2 (7 bases each). The germline V gene has CDR1 GTSNPN and CDR2 SVGIG (reference sequence). Trimming removed 3 bases from V and 5 bases from J, with 20 bases in between. This CDR3 comprises 17 residues. The CDR3, as DNA: TGTGCCTGGAGACAACAGGGAGGGGGCGTCTGGGCCAACGTCCTGACTTTC. Its protein product is CAWRQQGGGVWANVLTF.

This clone was picked up a small number of times. The chain employs TRBV6-2 or TRBV6-3 and TRBJ2-3, with 11 bases identical to TRBD1. V gave up 5 bases and J gave up 4 bases; unmatched junction bases: 2. CDR1 MNHEY and CDR2 SVGEGT come from the germline V gene. The CDR3 is 14 residues long. CDR3 in DNA: TGTGCCAGCAGTAGGACAGGGGGCGCAGATACGCAGTATTTT. Its protein product is CASSRTGGADTQYF.

The J gene is TRBJ1-3, the V gene TRBV10-3; D is uncertain. CDR1 is ENHRY, CDR2 SYGVKD, per germline. Trimming removed 4 bases from V and 3 bases from J, with 13 bases in between. This CDR3 is 15 amino acids long. The CDR3 nucleotides read TGTGCCATCAGTGCCGGGTTCGGGGTTGGAAACACCATATATTTT. Protein sequence: CAISAGFGVGNTIYF.

This chain uses TRBV13 with TRBJ1-1; weak D call: TRBD1 (5 bases). The germline V gene encodes CDR1 PRHDT and CDR2 FYEKMQ (reference sequence). Trimming took 5 bases from V and 7 from J, leaving 17 bases between them. This CDR3 comprises 14 residues. The chain's CDR3 is CASSLHLWGDEAFF. In nucleotides, the CDR3 is TGTGCCAGCAGCCTGCATCTATGGGGGGATGAAGCTTTCTTT.

V gene TRBV29-1 combines with J gene TRBJ2-2; D assignment may be TRBD1 or TRBD2 (6 bases each). The CDR3 is 16 amino acids. Germline assignment: CDR1 SQVTM and CDR2 ANQGSEA. V lost 4 bases and J 4 bases, leaving 19 bases between the germline ends. In DNA, the CDR3 is TGCAGCGTTGGAGTCCGGGGGCAGCTAGGCACCGGGGAGCTGTTTTTT. Translation: CSVGVRGQLGTGELFF.

This chain connects TRBV19 to TRBJ2-7, with 7 bases that match TRBD1. Germline CDR1 reads LNHDA; CDR2 reads SQIVND (reference sequence). The ends lost 4 bases at V and 12 bases at J; junction bases unmatched: 6. The CDR3 sequence is 11 residues long. The CDR3 DNA reads as TGTGCCAGTAGTAGACCGGGACAGCGGTACGTC. Protein sequence: CASSRPGQRYV.

The chain carries TRBV29-1 and TRBJ2-7; TRBD1 matches at 8 bases. Germline V gene data show CDR1 as SQVTM and CDR2 as ANQGSEA. The CDR3 is made up of 13 amino acids. V shed 4 bases, J shed 5 bases, and the junction held 7 bases outside the gene matches. CDR3 DNA: TGCAGCGTTGTACAGGGGGAACGGGACGAGCAGTACTTC. Protein sequence: CSVVQGERDEQYF.

This clone was recorded once. V is TRBV19 and J is TRBJ1-4; 8 bases match TRBD1. V dropped 4 bases and J dropped 6; count of bases not matched to a gene: 10. Germline-derived CDR1 and CDR2 are LNHDA and SQIVND (reference sequence). The length of the CDR3 is 16 residues. CDR3 sequence (DNA): TGTGCCAGTAGTAGAGGACAGGGAGGGGGGTATGAAAAACTGTTTTTT. Translated, it gives CASSRGQGGGYEKLFF.

V and J are TRBV5-4 and TRBJ1-5; no definite D call. Trimming removed 4 bases at V and 6 bases at J, with 17 bases between. CDR1 and CDR2 (germline): SGHNT, YYREEE (reference sequence). There are 15 residues in the CDR3. Written as DNA, the CDR3 is TGTGCCAGCAGCATACGACCCCCCGGAGGTCAGCCCCAGCATTTT. It translates to CASSIRPPGGQPQHF.

The genes are TRBV9 and TRBJ1-5, with a weak D call TRBD1 (6 bases). V shed 4 bases and J shed 3 bases, with 11 bases lying between them. CDR1 and CDR2 from the germline V gene are SGDLS and YYNGEE. The CDR3 extends over 14 amino acids. CDR3 DNA: TGTGCCAGCAGCACAGGGTTTGACAATCAGCCCCAGCATTTT. Translating gives CASSTGFDNQPQHF.

The chain links TRBV4-3 to TRBJ2-3, with D possibly being TRBD1 or TRBD2 (5 bases each). Germline values: CDR1 LGHNA, CDR2 YSLEER. The CDR3 loop spans 15 amino acids. Trimming took 0 bases from V and 6 from J, leaving 13 bases between them. The CDR3 DNA reads TGCGCCAGCAGCCAAGATATCCCAGAGGGGGATACGCAGTATTTT. Translated: CASSQDIPEGDTQYF.

Worth noting for this clone: One end of the junction does not line up with germline, which may come from a read error. V and J are TRBV5-8 and TRBJ2-1; 13 positions match TRBD2. In germline, CDR1 is SGHTS, CDR2 YDEGEE. The CDR3 is 15 amino acids. This CDR3 is CASSPYGTSGNGQFF. The CDR3, as DNA: TGTGCCAGCAGCCCCTACGGGACTAGCGGGAATGGGCAGTTCTTC.

The chain uses TRBV5-5 and TRBJ2-1, with 7 bases that match TRBD1. J was trimmed by 5 bases and V by 4 bases; bases with no gene match: 9. This CDR3 spans 15 amino acids. Germline values: CDR1 SGHKS, CDR2 YYEKEE (reference sequence). CDR3 in amino acids: CASSTDRAYHNEQFF. As DNA, the CDR3 is TGTGCCAGCAGCACAGACAGGGCGTATCACAATGAGCAGTTCTTC.

The chain joins TRBV19 to TRBJ2-1; 7 nucleotides agree with TRBD2. With V trimmed by 4 bases and J by 10 bases, 4 bases remained unmatched. From germline, CDR1 is LNHDA and CDR2 SQIVND (reference sequence). This CDR3 is 12 amino acids long. In nucleotides, the CDR3 is TGTGCCAGTAGTAGGGGACTATTAGAGCAGTTCTTC. This codes for CASSRGLLEQFF.

The chain carries TRBV27 and TRBJ1-6, with no clear D. Germline V gene data show CDR1 as MNHEY and CDR2 as SMNVEV (reference sequence). Trimming took 6 bases from V and 7 from J, leaving 25 bases between them. The CDR3 runs 18 residues. DNA of the CDR3: TGTGCCAGCAGCCCTTACCTCAACGCCGGTAGGAGGAATTCACCCCTCCACTTT. Translation gives CASSPYLNAGRRNSPLHF.

V gene TRBV19 combines with J gene TRBJ2-5, with 10 bases that match TRBD2. V lost 5 bases, J lost 1 base, and 4 bases stayed unmatched. The CDR3 runs to 15 residues. In germline, CDR1 is LNHDA, CDR2 SQIVND (reference sequence). For the CDR3, the DNA is TGTGCCAGTAGTTTTTCTAGCGGGGGCCAAGAGACCCAGTACTTC. Translation: CASSFSSGGQETQYF. The full variable domain, with the rest looked up from reference TRBV19 and TRBJ2-5, is DGGITQSPKYLFRKEGQNVTLSCEQNLNHDAMYWYRQDPGQGLRLIYYSQIVNDFQKGDIAEGYSVSREKKESFPLTVTSAQKNPTAFYLCASSFSSGGQETQYFGPGTRLLVL.

V gene TRBV7-9 combines with J gene TRBJ2-1; D unclear. With 1 base removed from V and 6 bases from J, the gap between germline ends came to 7 bases. Germline V gene data show CDR1 as SEHNR and CDR2 as FQNEAQ (reference sequence). The CDR3 is made up of 13 amino acids. The CDR3: CASSLVELNEQFF. The CDR3 coding sequence is TGTGCCAGCAGCTTAGTAGAACTCAATGAGCAGTTCTTC.

The V and J genes are TRBV6-2 or TRBV6-3 and TRBJ1-5; 11 bases are a match to TRBD1. This CDR3 comprises 15 residues. Trimming cost V 2 bases and J 4 bases; bases outside gene matches: 1. The germline gives CDR1 MNHEY, CDR2 SVGEGT. Here the CDR3 reads CASSYGQGANQPQHF. The CDR3 coding sequence is TGTGCCAGCAGTTACGGACAGGGGGCAAATCAGCCCCAGCATTTT.

The V gene is TRBV14, the J gene TRBJ2-7; perhaps TRBD1 as D (6 bases). V dropped 2 bases and J dropped 12 bases, with 14 bases sitting between them. The CDR3 covers 12 residues. Germline values: CDR1 SGHDN, CDR2 FVKESK. CDR3 coding DNA: TGTGCCAGCAGCCAATTACAGGGCCGCTCGTACTTC. It encodes CASSQLQGRSYF.

This clone was recorded a few times. The genes are TRBV4-1 and TRBJ2-2; TRBD1 matches at 8 bases. The CDR3 consists of 14 residues. Germline assignment: CDR1 MGHRA and CDR2 YSYEKL. The J segment lost 4 bases and the V segment lost 2 bases, leaving 0 bases of the junction unmatched. CDR3 amino acids: CASSQTGGTGELFF. In nucleotides, the CDR3 is TGCGCCAGCAGCCAAACAGGGGGCACCGGGGAGCTGTTTTTT.